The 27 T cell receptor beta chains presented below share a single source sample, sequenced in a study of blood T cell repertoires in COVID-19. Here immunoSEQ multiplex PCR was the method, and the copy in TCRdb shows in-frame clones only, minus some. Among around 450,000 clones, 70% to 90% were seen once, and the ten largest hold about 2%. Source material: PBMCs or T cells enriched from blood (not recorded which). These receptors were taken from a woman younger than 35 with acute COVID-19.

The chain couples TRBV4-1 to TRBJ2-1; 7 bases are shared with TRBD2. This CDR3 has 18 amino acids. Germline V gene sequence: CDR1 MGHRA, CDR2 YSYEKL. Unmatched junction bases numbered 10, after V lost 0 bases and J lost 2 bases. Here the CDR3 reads CASSQEGGRLETYNEQFF. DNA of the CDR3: TGCGCCAGCAGCCAAGAGGGGGGGAGACTAGAAACCTACAATGAGCAGTTCTTC.

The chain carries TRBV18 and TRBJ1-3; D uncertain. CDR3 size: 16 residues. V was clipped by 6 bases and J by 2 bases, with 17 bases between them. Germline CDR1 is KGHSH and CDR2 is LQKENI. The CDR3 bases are TGTGCCAGCTCCCTGCAGGTTAGGTCTGCTGGAAACACCATATATTTT. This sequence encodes CASSLQVRSAGNTIYF.

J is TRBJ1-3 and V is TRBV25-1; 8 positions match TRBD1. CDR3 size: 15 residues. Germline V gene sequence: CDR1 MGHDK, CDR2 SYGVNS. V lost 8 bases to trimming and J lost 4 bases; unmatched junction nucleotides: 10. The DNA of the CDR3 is TGTGCCAGCCGGCAAGGGACAGGTTACGGAAACACCATATATTTT. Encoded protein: CASRQGTGYGNTIYF. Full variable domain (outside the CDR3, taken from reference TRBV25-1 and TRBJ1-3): EADIYQTPRYLVIGTGKKITLECSQTMGHDKMYWYQQDPGMELHLIHYSYGVNSTEKGDLSSESTVSRIRTEHFPLTLESARPSHTSQYLCASRQGTGYGNTIYFGEGSWLTVV.

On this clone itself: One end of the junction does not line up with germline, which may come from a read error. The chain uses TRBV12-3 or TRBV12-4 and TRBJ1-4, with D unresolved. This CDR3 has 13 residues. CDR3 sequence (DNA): TGTGCCAGCGCGAAGGGAGATAATGAAAAGCTGTTTTTT. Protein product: CASAKGDNEKLFF.

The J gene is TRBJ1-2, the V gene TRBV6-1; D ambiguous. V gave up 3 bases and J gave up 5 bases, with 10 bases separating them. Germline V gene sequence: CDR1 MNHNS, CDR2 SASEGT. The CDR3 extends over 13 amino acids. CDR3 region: CASSDGLTYGYTF. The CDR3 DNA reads TGTGCCAGCAGTGATGGGCTAACGTATGGCTACACCTTC.

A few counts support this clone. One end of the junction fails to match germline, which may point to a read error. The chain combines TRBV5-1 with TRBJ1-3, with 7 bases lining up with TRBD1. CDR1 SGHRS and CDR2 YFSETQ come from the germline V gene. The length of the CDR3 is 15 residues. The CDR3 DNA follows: TGCGCCAGCAGATTGGGACAGACCTCTGGAAACACCATATATTTT. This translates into CASRLGQTSGNTIYF.

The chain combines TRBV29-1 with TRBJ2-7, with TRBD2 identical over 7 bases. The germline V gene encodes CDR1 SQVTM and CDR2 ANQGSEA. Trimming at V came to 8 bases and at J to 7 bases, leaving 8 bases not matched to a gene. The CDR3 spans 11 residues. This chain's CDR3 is CSSWGGGEQYF. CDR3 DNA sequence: TGCAGCTCCTGGGGGGGTGGAGAGCAGTACTTC.

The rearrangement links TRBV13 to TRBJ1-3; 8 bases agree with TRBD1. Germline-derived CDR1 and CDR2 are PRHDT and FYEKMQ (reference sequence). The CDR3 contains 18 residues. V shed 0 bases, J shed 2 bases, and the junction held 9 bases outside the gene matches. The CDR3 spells CASSLGLSAGGPGNTIYF. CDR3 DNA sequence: TGTGCCAGCAGCTTAGGCCTCTCCGCAGGGGGCCCTGGAAACACCATATATTTT.

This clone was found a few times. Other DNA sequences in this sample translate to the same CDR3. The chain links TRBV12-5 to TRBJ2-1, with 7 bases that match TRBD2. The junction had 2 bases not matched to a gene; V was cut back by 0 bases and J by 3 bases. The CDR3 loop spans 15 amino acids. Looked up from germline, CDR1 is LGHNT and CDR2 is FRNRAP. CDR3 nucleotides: TGTGCTAGTGGTTTGGTAGCTAGCGGCTACAATGAGCAGTTCTTC. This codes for CASGLVASGYNEQFF.

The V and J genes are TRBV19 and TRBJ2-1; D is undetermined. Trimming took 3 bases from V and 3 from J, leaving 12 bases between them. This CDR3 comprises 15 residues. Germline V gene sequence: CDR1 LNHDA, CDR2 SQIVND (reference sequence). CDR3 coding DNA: TGTGCCAGTAGTATTAGAGAAACCCTCTACAATGAGCAGTTCTTC. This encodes CASSIRETLYNEQFF.

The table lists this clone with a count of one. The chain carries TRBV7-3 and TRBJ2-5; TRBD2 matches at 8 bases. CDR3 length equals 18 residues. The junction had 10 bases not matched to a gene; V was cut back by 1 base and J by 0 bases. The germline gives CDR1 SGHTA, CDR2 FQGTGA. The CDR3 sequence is CASSLREGTRGNQETQYF. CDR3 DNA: TGTGCCAGCAGCTTAAGAGAAGGGACTAGGGGAAACCAAGAGACCCAGTACTTC. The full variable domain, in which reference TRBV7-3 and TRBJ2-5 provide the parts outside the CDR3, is GAGVSQTPSNKVTEKGKYVELRCDPISGHTALYWYRQSLGQGPEFLIYFQGTGAADDSGLPNDRFFAVRPEGSVSTLKIQRTERGDSAVYLCASSLREGTRGNQETQYFGPGTRLLVL.

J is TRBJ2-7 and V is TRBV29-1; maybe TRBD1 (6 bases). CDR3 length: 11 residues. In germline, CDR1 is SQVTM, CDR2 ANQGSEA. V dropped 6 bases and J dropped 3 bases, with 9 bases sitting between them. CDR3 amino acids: CSVIRGYEQYF. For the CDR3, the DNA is TGCAGCGTAATCAGGGGCTACGAGCAGTACTTC.

The CDR3 loop is CASADRGNQPQHF. The CDR3 DNA reads as TGTGCCAGCGCGGACAGGGGGAATCAGCCCCAGCATTTT. The rearrangement uses TRBV28 and TRBJ1-5; TRBD1 matches at 10 bases. In germline, CDR1 is MDHEN, CDR2 SYDVKM. The CDR3 is made up of 13 amino acids. J gave up 4 bases and V 8 bases, and 2 bases lay outside the gene matches.

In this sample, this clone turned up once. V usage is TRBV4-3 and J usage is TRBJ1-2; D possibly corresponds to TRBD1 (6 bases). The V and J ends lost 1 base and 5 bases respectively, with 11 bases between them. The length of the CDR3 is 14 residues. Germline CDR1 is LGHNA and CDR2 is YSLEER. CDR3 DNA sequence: TGCGCCAGCAGCCAAGGACCACAGGGTTATGGCTACACCTTC. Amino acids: CASSQGPQGYGYTF.

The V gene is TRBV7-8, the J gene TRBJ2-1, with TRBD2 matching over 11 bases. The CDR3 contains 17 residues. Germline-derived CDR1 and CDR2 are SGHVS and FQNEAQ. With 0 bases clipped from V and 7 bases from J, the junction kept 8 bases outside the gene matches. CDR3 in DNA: TGTGCCAGCAGCTTAGCAAGGCTAGCGGGGGGCGTTAATGAGCAGTTCTTC. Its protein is CASSLARLAGGVNEQFF.

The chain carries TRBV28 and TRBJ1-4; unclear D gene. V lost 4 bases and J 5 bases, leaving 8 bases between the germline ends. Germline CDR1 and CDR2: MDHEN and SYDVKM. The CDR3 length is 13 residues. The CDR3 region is CASSSGGNEKLFF. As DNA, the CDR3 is TGTGCCAGCAGTTCAGGTGGGAATGAAAAACTGTTTTTT.

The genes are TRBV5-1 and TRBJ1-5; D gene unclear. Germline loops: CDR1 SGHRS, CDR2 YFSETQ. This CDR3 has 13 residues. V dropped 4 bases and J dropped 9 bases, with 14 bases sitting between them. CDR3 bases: TGCGCCAGCAGCCCGGAGCCTCGGGGGCCCCAGCATTTT. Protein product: CASSPEPRGPQHF.

The CDR3 here is CASSIDWNQPQHF. CDR3 coding DNA: TGTGCCAGCAGTATAGACTGGAATCAGCCCCAGCATTTT. The chain joins TRBV7-2 to TRBJ1-5; D not resolved. The germline CDR1 and CDR2 sequences are SGHTA and FQGNSA. The CDR3 spans 13 residues. With 6 bases removed from V and 4 bases from J, the gap between germline ends came to 10 bases.

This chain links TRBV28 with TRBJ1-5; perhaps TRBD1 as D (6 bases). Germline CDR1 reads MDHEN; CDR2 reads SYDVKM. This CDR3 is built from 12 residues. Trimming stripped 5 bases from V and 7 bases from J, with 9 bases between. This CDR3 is CASSTGRQPQHF. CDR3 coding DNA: TGTGCCAGCAGTACAGGGCGGCAGCCCCAGCATTTT.

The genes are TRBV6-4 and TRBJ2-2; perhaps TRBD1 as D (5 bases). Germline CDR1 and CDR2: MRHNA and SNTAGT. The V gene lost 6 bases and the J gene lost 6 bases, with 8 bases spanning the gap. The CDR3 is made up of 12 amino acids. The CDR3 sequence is CASRRGSGELFF. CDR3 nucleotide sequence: TGTGCCAGCAGAAGGGGCTCCGGGGAGCTGTTTTTT.

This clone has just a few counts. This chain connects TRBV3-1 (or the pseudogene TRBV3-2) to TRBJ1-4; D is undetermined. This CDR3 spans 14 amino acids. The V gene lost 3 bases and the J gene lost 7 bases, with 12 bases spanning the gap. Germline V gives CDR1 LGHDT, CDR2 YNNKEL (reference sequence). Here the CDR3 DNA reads TGTGCCAGCAGCCAGGGCCAGTTCCCTGAAAAACTGTTTTTT. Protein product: CASSQGQFPEKLFF.

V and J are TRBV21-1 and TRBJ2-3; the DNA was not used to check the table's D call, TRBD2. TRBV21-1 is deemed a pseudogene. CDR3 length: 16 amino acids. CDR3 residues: CASSKASGGYTDTQYF. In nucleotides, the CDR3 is TGTGCCAGCAGCAAAGCATCGGGGGGCTACACAGATACGCAGTATTTT.

The CDR3: CASSSSRRLMSNYEQYF. CDR3 coding DNA: TGTGCCAGCAGCTCTTCTCGTCGACTAATGAGTAACTACGAGCAGTACTTC. The chain uses TRBV6-2 or TRBV6-3 and TRBJ2-7; a possible D gene is TRBD2 (5 bases). Trimming took 6 bases from V and 3 from J, leaving 24 bases between them. Germline V gives CDR1 MNHEY, CDR2 SVGEGT. The CDR3 is 17 residues long.

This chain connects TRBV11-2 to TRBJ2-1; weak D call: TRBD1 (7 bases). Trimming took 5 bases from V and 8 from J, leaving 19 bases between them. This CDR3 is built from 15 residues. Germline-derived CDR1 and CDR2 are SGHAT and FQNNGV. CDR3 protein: CASSPPGQQRDEQFF. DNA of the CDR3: TGTGCCAGCAGCCCTCCGGGACAGCAGCGGGATGAGCAGTTCTTC.

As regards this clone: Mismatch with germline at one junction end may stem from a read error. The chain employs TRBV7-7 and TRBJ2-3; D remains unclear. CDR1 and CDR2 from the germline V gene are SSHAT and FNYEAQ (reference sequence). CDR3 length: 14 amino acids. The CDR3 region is CASSLMSVTDTQYF. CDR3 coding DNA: TGTGCTAGCAGCCTCATGAGTGTCACAGATACGCAGTATTTT.

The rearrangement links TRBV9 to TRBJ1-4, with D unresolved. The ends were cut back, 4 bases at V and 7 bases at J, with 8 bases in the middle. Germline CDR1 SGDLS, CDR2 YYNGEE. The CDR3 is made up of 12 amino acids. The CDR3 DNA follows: TGTGCCAGCAGCCCTAGTTCTGAAAAACTGTTTTTT. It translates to CASSPSSEKLFF.

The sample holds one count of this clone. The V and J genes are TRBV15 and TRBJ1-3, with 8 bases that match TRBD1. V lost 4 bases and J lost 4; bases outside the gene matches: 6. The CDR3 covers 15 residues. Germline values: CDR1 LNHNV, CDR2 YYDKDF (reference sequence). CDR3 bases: TGTGCCACCAGCAAACGACGGACAGGGGGAAACACCATATATTTT. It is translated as CATSKRRTGGNTIYF.